Below are 25 T cell receptor beta chains sequenced from a single sample in a study of vaccination and CD4 T cells after COVID-19. TCRdb analysed the PCR reads with MiXCR anew, one entry per CDR3 protein. The table includes 15,000 to 20,000 distinct CDR3 sequences, around three fifths detected once. The sequencing here drew on CD4+ T cells from blood, taken after SARS-CoV-2 vaccination. Source of these receptors: a human donor who had recovered from COVID-19.

V usage is TRBV12-3 or TRBV12-4 and J usage is TRBJ1-4, with 8 bases that match TRBD1. The trim removed 5 bases at V and 5 bases at J, leaving 4 bases unmatched. CDR3 length: 14 residues. The CDR3: CASSPTGGNEKLFF. Here the CDR3 DNA reads TGTGCCAGCAGTCCCACAGGGGGGAATGAAAAACTGTTTTTT.

This clonotype was recorded a few times. The chain has TRBV15 and TRBJ1-6; a weak D match, TRBD1 (5 bases). The CDR3 extends over 14 amino acids. V was trimmed by 3 bases and J by 7 bases, leaving 10 bases between them. Germline V gives CDR1 LNHNV, CDR2 YYDKDF (reference sequence). The CDR3 DNA sequence: TGTGCCACCAGCAGGACAGCTGAAAATTCACCCCTCCACTTT. Protein: CATSRTAENSPLHF. Together with reference TRBV15 and TRBJ1-6, the CDR3 gives the full variable domain: DAMVIQNPRYQVTQFGKPVTLSCSQTLNHNVMYWYQQKSSQAPKLLFHYYDKDFNNEADTPDNFQSRRPNTSFCFLDIRSPGLGDTAMYLCATSRTAENSPLHFGNGTRLTVT.

The chain carries TRBV19 and TRBJ2-2, with 7 positions matching TRBD2. This CDR3 has 16 residues. V gave up 5 bases and J gave up 1 base; unmatched junction bases: 7. Germline loops: CDR1 LNHDA, CDR2 SQIVND (reference sequence). The CDR3 DNA is TGTGCCAGTAGTCTTTCTAGCGGCGTGAACACCGGGGAGCTGTTTTTT. Translated, it gives CASSLSSGVNTGELFF.

This clonotype was picked up a small number of times. The genes are TRBV6-1 and TRBJ2-7; D is ambiguous. V was clipped by 6 bases and J by 5 bases, with 11 bases between them. Per germline, CDR1 MNHNS and CDR2 SASEGT. This CDR3 is built from 12 residues. CDR3 loop: CASSRLPHEQYF. CDR3 sequence (DNA): TGTGCCAGCAGCCGCCTCCCGCACGAGCAGTACTTC.

The chain uses TRBV4-1 and TRBJ2-3; 9 positions agree with TRBD2. Germline CDR1 reads MGHRA; CDR2 reads YSYEKL. Trimming took 0 bases from V and 1 from J; bases not matched to a gene: 2. The CDR3 spans 16 residues. The CDR3 DNA reads TGCGCCAGCAGCCAAGATTGGACTAGCGGCACAGATACGCAGTATTTT. Amino acid sequence: CASSQDWTSGTDTQYF.

The chain has TRBV11-3 and TRBJ2-1; D possibly matches TRBD1 or TRBD2 (5 bases each). V lost 5 bases and J 0 bases, leaving 11 bases between the germline ends. Germline CDR1 SGHNT, CDR2 YENEEA. This CDR3 is 15 amino acids long. The CDR3 here is CASSRGTASYNEQFF. CDR3 nucleotides: TGTGCCAGCAGCCGTGGGACGGCCTCCTACAATGAGCAGTTCTTC.

The V gene is TRBV20-1, the J gene TRBJ2-3; D might be TRBD1 (7 bases). CDR3 length: 16 amino acids. Trimming shortened V by 0 bases and J by 4 bases, and 17 bases separated the two germline ends. Germline V gene data show CDR1 as DFQATT and CDR2 as SNEGSKA (reference sequence). The CDR3 DNA sequence: TGCAGTGCTAGAGATCTGGAGGGGGCGGTTTCAGATACGCAGTATTTT. Translated, it gives CSARDLEGAVSDTQYF.

The genes are TRBV2 and TRBJ2-5; D possibly uses TRBD1 or TRBD2 (5 bases each). Per the germline V gene, CDR1 is SNHLY and CDR2 is FYNNEI. The ends were cut back, 3 bases at V and 4 bases at J, with 9 bases in the middle. The CDR3 spans 13 residues. CDR3 amino acids: CASSEQGRETQYF. DNA for the CDR3: TGTGCCAGCAGTGAGCAGGGACGAGAGACCCAGTACTTC.

This chain joins TRBV7-2 and TRBJ2-3; 10 nucleotides align to TRBD2. V lost 3 bases to trimming and J lost 9 bases; unmatched junction nucleotides: 6. Germline lookup yields CDR1 SGHTA and CDR2 FQGNSA. The CDR3 spans 14 residues. CDR3 sequence reads: CASSFGTSATTQYF. For the CDR3, the DNA is TGTGCCAGCAGCTTTGGGACTAGCGCAACAACGCAGTATTTT.

This clonotype has just a few counts. The chain recombines TRBV20-1 with TRBJ2-5; D is undetermined. Germline CDR1 is DFQATT and CDR2 is SNEGSKA (reference sequence). Trimming took 0 bases from V and 5 from J, leaving 4 bases between them. This CDR3 region has 11 residues. In DNA form, the CDR3 reads TGCAGTGCTAGAGATAGGGAGACCCAGTACTTC. Amino acid sequence: CSARDRETQYF.

This clonotype was found a few times. V usage is TRBV20-1 and J usage is TRBJ2-5, with TRBD1 as a possible D gene (6 bases). Trimming took off 0 bases at V and 5 bases at J, with 19 bases between the two ends. The CDR3 spans 16 residues. Looked up from germline, CDR1 is DFQATT and CDR2 is SNEGSKA (reference sequence). In DNA form, the CDR3 reads TGCAGTGCTAGAGAGCTCGGGACATTTATGGTCGAGACCCAGTACTTC. It codes for CSARELGTFMVETQYF.

V gene TRBV19 combines with J gene TRBJ2-1; D is uncertain. The CDR3 sequence is 14 residues long. Between the trimmed V and J ends, which lost 8 bases and 5 bases, there was a span of 16 bases. Germline V gene lookup returns CDR1 LNHDA and CDR2 SQIVND (reference sequence). The CDR3 DNA is TGTGCCAGTCGCGTCCGGTTGGGAAACAATGAGCAGTTCTTC. Its translation: CASRVRLGNNEQFF. Together with reference TRBV19 and TRBJ2-1, the CDR3 gives the full variable domain: DGGITQSPKYLFRKEGQNVTLSCEQNLNHDAMYWYRQDPGQGLRLIYYSQIVNDFQKGDIAEGYSVSREKKESFPLTVTSAQKNPTAFYLCASRVRLGNNEQFFGPGTRLTVL.

This chain links TRBV20-1 with TRBJ2-1; the match to TRBD2 covers 11 bases. The ends lost 6 bases at V and 9 bases at J; junction bases unmatched: 7. The CDR3 extends over 13 amino acids. Germline V CDR1 and CDR2: DFQATT, SNEGSKA (reference sequence). In DNA, the CDR3 is TGCAGTGCAAGACTAGCGGGGACGGGTGAGCAGTTCTTC. Amino acid sequence: CSARLAGTGEQFF.

This chain joins TRBV20-1 and TRBJ2-3, with 8 nucleotides matching TRBD1. With 1 base clipped from V and 7 bases from J, the junction kept 4 bases outside the gene matches. CDR1 DFQATT and CDR2 SNEGSKA come from the germline V gene (reference sequence). There are 13 residues in the CDR3. CDR3 nucleotides: TGCAGTGCTAGAGTCCAGGGGGCGTATACGCAGTATTTT. Amino acid sequence: CSARVQGAYTQYF.

This chain links TRBV30 with TRBJ2-7; 9 bases match TRBD1. With 4 bases clipped from V and 9 bases from J, the junction kept 10 bases outside the gene matches. The CDR3 spans 13 residues. Germline values: CDR1 GTSNPN, CDR2 SVGIG (reference sequence). The CDR3: CAWNRDRVVGQYF. The CDR3 nucleotides read TGTGCCTGGAACCGGGACAGGGTCGTCGGGCAGTACTTC.

The chain uses TRBV15 and TRBJ2-5; 7 nucleotides match TRBD2. Germline trimming cut 8 bases from V and 5 bases from J; bases unmatched to any gene: 14. The CDR3 is 15 amino acids. Germline V gene lookup returns CDR1 LNHNV and CDR2 YYDKDF (reference sequence). The CDR3 reads CATGLAGDRWETQYF. DNA of the CDR3: TGTGCCACCGGACTGGCGGGGGATCGTTGGGAGACCCAGTACTTC.

This clonotype showed up just a few times. The genes are TRBV20-1 and TRBJ1-2, with D perhaps matching TRBD1 (5 bases). CDR1 is DFQATT and CDR2 is SNEGSKA in the germline V gene (reference sequence). This CDR3 spans 12 amino acids. The V gene lost 6 bases and the J gene lost 2 bases, with 10 bases spanning the gap. CDR3 in amino acids: CSAADKNYGYTF. CDR3 sequence (DNA): TGCAGTGCGGCGGACAAAAACTATGGCTACACCTTC.

The chain joins TRBV2 to TRBJ1-2; 7 nucleotides agree with TRBD1. J lost 4 bases, V lost 8 bases, and 4 bases had no gene match. Germline V gene sequence: CDR1 SNHLY, CDR2 FYNNEI. This CDR3 is built from 12 residues. The CDR3 DNA follows: TGTGCCAGCGGATGGGACAGCTATGGCTACACCTTC. It is translated as CASGWDSYGYTF.

This clonotype was counted between two and nine times. J is TRBJ2-1 and V is TRBV20-1; weak D call: TRBD2 (6 bases). The CDR3 extends over 14 amino acids. Germline CDR1 is DFQATT and CDR2 is SNEGSKA (reference sequence). V was cut by 6 bases and J by 3 bases, with 15 bases left in between. For the CDR3, the DNA is TGCAGTGCCGCCAGACTAGTGTACTACAATGAGCAGTTCTTC. This encodes CSAARLVYYNEQFF.

The V and J genes are TRBV7-3 and TRBJ2-1; D may be TRBD1 (5 bases). V shed 5 bases and J shed 9 bases, with 14 bases lying between them. CDR3 length equals 13 residues. Per germline, CDR1 SGHTA and CDR2 FQGTGA. Here the CDR3 reads CASSPAGLAEQFF. The CDR3 DNA reads as TGTGCCAGCAGCCCCGCAGGGTTAGCTGAGCAGTTCTTC.

This clonotype was picked up a small number of times. The chain employs TRBV6-5 and TRBJ1-3, with D uncertain. The CDR3 consists of 15 residues. Germline assignment: CDR1 MNHEY and CDR2 SVGAGI. Trimming removed 4 bases from V and 2 bases from J, with 12 bases in between. The CDR3, as DNA: TGTGCCAGCAGTTCCGAAGGAGAACCTGGAAACACCATATATTTT. Amino acid sequence: CASSSEGEPGNTIYF.

This chain links TRBV29-1 with TRBJ1-2, with 7 bases aligning to TRBD1. The germline V gene has CDR1 SQVTM and CDR2 ANQGSEA. The CDR3 runs 12 residues. V shed 6 bases and J 7 bases; nucleotides not matched to a gene: 8. In nucleotides, the CDR3 is TGCAGCGTGGGAGACAGGGAGGGTGGCTACACCTTC. Amino acids: CSVGDREGGYTF.

The chain carries TRBV19 and TRBJ1-2; maybe TRBD1 (5 bases). This CDR3 is 15 amino acids long. The germline gives CDR1 LNHDA, CDR2 SQIVND (reference sequence). The V end was cut by 5 bases, the J end by 1 base, with 14 bases between. In DNA, the CDR3 is TGTGCCAGTAGTGAAGACAGAACCTATAACTATGGCTACACCTTC. This codes for CASSEDRTYNYGYTF.

About this clonotype: The junction departs from the called germline gene at one end, perhaps through a read error. This chain uses TRBV20-1 with TRBJ2-4; unclear D gene. The germline V gene has CDR1 DFQATT and CDR2 SNEGSKA (reference sequence). This CDR3 spans 13 amino acids. CDR3 residues: CGAGTDSPNIQYF. CDR3 DNA: TGCGGTGCTGGTACCGACTCTCCAAACATTCAGTACTTC.

V usage is TRBV19 and J usage is TRBJ2-3; 12 bases map to TRBD2. Germline-derived CDR1 and CDR2 are LNHDA and SQIVND (reference sequence). The CDR3 is 13 residues long. V lost 5 bases to trimming and J lost 8 bases; unmatched junction nucleotides: 2. As DNA, the CDR3 is TGTGCCAGTAGTGCGGGACTAGCGGGTACGCAGTATTTT. It codes for CASSAGLAGTQYF.